This TCR beta chain appears in the sequencing data of a study of T cell repertoires in breast cancer. Background on the study: Healthy donors' blood served as controls for breast cancer tumor, lymph node and blood samples.

J was trimmed by 3 bases and V by 4 bases; bases with no gene match: 6. The length of the CDR3 is 14 residues. The germline CDR1 and CDR2 sequences are SGHDT and YYEEEE. This clonotype came up a few times. Its antigen is unknown. A second nested PCR with blocking oligonucleotides suppressed unpaired genes. Using its own MiXCR run on the emulsion pairing reads, TCRdb lists one record per CDR3 protein. The profile shows 3,500 to 4,500 distinct CDR3 sequences, about 35% of them singletons. Study-wide results and limits: Transcript abundance and primer differences skewed clone recovery in emulsion RT-PCR.

The expanded emulsion RT-PCR method captured paired alpha and beta chains from CD8+ T cells. The sequence was collected from a pool of human donors with breast cancer or a healthy control (not recorded which). The sequenced sample was CD8+ T cells. This sequence joins TRBV5-6 and TRBJ1-2; 7 positions agree with TRBD1. CDR3 sequence: CASSPRTGDYGYTF. The CDR3 nucleotides read TGTGCCAGCAGCCCCCGGACAGGCGACTATGGCTACACCTTC.